A single T cell receptor beta chain is shown here with its context. In the original analysis: Reference gene primers were amplified, and this amplification served to estimate nucleated cell counts. Assay used: immunoSEQ multiplex PCR; TCRdb lists only in-frame clones, some missing. Clone size and the V and J calls come from that table; the DNA yielded D and trimming. Of about 170,000 clones listed, almost 85% are singletons. Germline CDR1 is SGHTA and CDR2 is FQGTGA. V dropped 1 base and J dropped 10 bases, with 10 bases sitting between them. The CDR3 consists of 12 residues. The sample is drawn from a study of blood T cell repertoires in COVID-19.

Sequenced: peripheral blood. V and J are TRBV7-3 and TRBJ1-2; no reliable D call. The TCR was taken from a middle-aged man who had recovered from COVID-19. The CDR3 sequence: CASSLKAGDYTF. The CDR3 nucleotides read TGTGCCAGCAGCTTAAAGGCCGGGGACTACACCTTC.